Below, 14 T cell receptor beta chains from the same sample are listed, as sequenced in a study of T cell responses to AZD1222 COVID-19 vaccine. The protocol was immunoSEQ multiplex PCR, while the TCRdb copy is restricted to in-frame clones and leaves out a portion. The profile shows some 170,000 clones, more than 85% of them singletons. The sequencing used peripheral blood, collected on day 0 of AZD1222 vaccination. The receptors stem from an adult in good health.

This chain uses TRBV5-1 with TRBJ2-2, with TRBD2 matching 7 bases. V shed 2 bases, J shed 3 bases, and the junction held 7 bases outside the gene matches. From germline, CDR1 is SGHRS and CDR2 YFSETQ. The CDR3 is 16 residues long. CDR3 DNA sequence: TGCGCCAGCAGCTTTCTGAGCGGGGCGGACACCGGGGAGCTGTTTTTT. Translated, it gives CASSFLSGADTGELFF.

The chain uses TRBV9 and TRBJ1-2, with D perhaps TRBD1 (6 bases). Trimming cost V 4 bases and J 4 bases, with 11 bases left between them. Germline assignment: CDR1 SGDLS and CDR2 YYNGEE. This CDR3 has 13 residues. CDR3 nucleotide sequence: TGTGCCAGCAGCAAAGGGGGGGCCTATGGCTACACCTTC. This gives the protein CASSKGGAYGYTF.

The V gene is TRBV27, the J gene TRBJ1-2; no clear D. Trimming shortened V by 2 bases and J by 4 bases, and 8 bases separated the two germline ends. This CDR3 is built from 13 residues. Per germline, CDR1 MNHEY and CDR2 SMNVEV (reference sequence). The chain's CDR3 is CASSLVGSYGYTF. CDR3 nucleotides: TGTGCCAGCAGTTTAGTGGGTTCCTATGGCTACACCTTC.

V and J are TRBV5-6 and TRBJ2-6; D remains ambiguous. The germline gives CDR1 SGHDT, CDR2 YYEEEE. The CDR3 is 17 amino acids. V lost 4 bases and J 1 base, leaving 15 bases between the germline ends. The CDR3 is CASSRLEAASGANVLTF. The CDR3 DNA reads TGTGCCAGCAGCCGCCTTGAGGCCGCATCTGGGGCCAACGTCCTGACTTTC.

V and J are TRBV19 and TRBJ2-5; maybe TRBD1 (5 bases). CDR1 and CDR2 from the germline V gene are LNHDA and SQIVND (reference sequence). This CDR3 has 16 residues. V lost 4 bases to trimming and J lost 5 bases, with 20 bases between them. In nucleotides, the CDR3 is TGTGCCAGTAGTAATAGGGCAGGGTTGGTCGAGGAGACCCAGTACTTC. This encodes CASSNRAGLVEETQYF.

This clone has only one observation. The chain employs TRBV19 and TRBJ1-5, with TRBD1 as a possible D gene (6 bases). The CDR3 extends over 12 amino acids. Germline CDR1 reads LNHDA; CDR2 reads SQIVND (reference sequence). Trimming took off 6 bases at V and 9 bases at J, with 12 bases between the two ends. CDR3 loop: CASRDSLRPQHF. CDR3 nucleotide sequence: TGTGCCAGTAGGGACAGCCTTCGGCCCCAGCATTTT.

The chain uses TRBV11-2 and TRBJ1-4, with D maybe TRBD1 (6 bases). Germline-derived CDR1 and CDR2 are SGHAT and FQNNGV. The CDR3 consists of 16 residues. The germline V and J ends were trimmed by 3 bases and 8 bases, with 19 bases remaining between them. CDR3 sequence reads: CASSLGVSPGGEKLFF. CDR3 DNA: TGTGCCAGCAGCTTGGGCGTGTCCCCCGGGGGCGAAAAACTGTTTTTT.

This clone showed up many times. The J gene is TRBJ1-5, the V gene TRBV9; D uncertain. This CDR3 is built from 14 residues. Trimming shortened V by 0 bases and J by 2 bases, and 6 bases separated the two germline ends. Germline V lookup: CDR1 SGDLS, CDR2 YYNGEE. The CDR3 spells CASSVDGGNQPQHF. CDR3 bases: TGTGCCAGCAGCGTAGACGGGGGCAATCAGCCCCAGCATTTT. The whole variable domain, filled in from reference TRBV9 and TRBJ1-5, reads DSGVTQTPKHLITATGQRVTLRCSPRSGDLSVYWYQQSLDQGLQFLIQYYNGEERAKGNILERFSAQQFPDLHSELNLSSLELGDSALYFCASSVDGGNQPQHFGDGTRLSIL.

The V and J genes are TRBV5-1 and TRBJ1-2; D is undetermined. The CDR3 consists of 18 residues. Germline CDR1 is SGHRS and CDR2 is YFSETQ. V lost 1 base and J 6 bases, leaving 25 bases between the germline ends. In nucleotides, the CDR3 is TGCGCCAGCAGCTTGTCGAAGCGGCAGCTATCGCCCGTGGATGGCTACACCTTC. Translating it yields CASSLSKRQLSPVDGYTF.

The V and J genes are TRBV6-2 or TRBV6-3 and TRBJ2-5; D perhaps matches TRBD1 (6 bases). V was clipped by 3 bases and J by 1 base, with 9 bases between them. Germline lookup yields CDR1 MNHEY and CDR2 SVGEGT. CDR3 size: 14 residues. The CDR3 DNA reads TGTGCCAGCAGTTATGCAGGGGTCCAAGAGACCCAGTACTTC. Protein sequence: CASSYAGVQETQYF.

The chain employs TRBV12-5 and TRBJ1-5; no clear D gene. This CDR3 region has 11 residues. V was cut by 4 bases and J by 10 bases, with 8 bases left in between. The germline CDR1 and CDR2 sequences are LGHNT and FRNRAP. The CDR3 sequence is CASGSSLPQHF. The CDR3 bases are TGTGCTAGTGGTTCCTCTCTTCCCCAGCATTTT.

This chain uses TRBV11-3 with TRBJ1-3; D is undetermined. CDR1 and CDR2 from the germline V gene are SGHNT and YENEEA. The CDR3 has 13 residues. V shed 2 bases and J shed 2 bases, with 4 bases lying between them. As DNA, the CDR3 is TGTGCCAGCAGCTTATTCCCTGGAAACACCATATATTTT. Translation gives CASSLFPGNTIYF.

This sequence joins TRBV6-5 and TRBJ1-3; no reliable D call. The germline V and J ends were trimmed by 0 bases and 0 bases, with 6 bases remaining between them. CDR3 size: 15 residues. Germline V CDR1 and CDR2: MNHEY, SVGAGI. The chain's CDR3 is CASSYSWGSGNTIYF. CDR3 DNA: TGTGCCAGCAGTTACTCATGGGGCTCTGGAAACACCATATATTTT.

A single count supports this clone. The chain combines TRBV5-4 with TRBJ1-2; TRBD1 might be the D (5 bases). The germline V gene encodes CDR1 SGHNT and CDR2 YYREEE (reference sequence). Trimming cost V 6 bases and J 0 bases, with 9 bases left between them. The CDR3 covers 13 residues. The CDR3 nucleotides read TGTGCCAGCACCAAGACAGCTAACTATGGCTACACCTTC. Its translation: CASTKTANYGYTF.